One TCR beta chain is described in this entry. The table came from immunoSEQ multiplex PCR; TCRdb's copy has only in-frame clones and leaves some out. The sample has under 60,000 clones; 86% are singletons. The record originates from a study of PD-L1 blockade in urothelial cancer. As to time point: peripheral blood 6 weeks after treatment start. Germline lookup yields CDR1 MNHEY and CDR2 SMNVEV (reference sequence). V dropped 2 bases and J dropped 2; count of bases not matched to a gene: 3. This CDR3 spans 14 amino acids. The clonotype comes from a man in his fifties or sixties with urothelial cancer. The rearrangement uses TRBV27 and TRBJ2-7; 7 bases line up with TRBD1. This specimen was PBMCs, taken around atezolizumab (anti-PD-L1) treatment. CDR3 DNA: TGTGCCAGCAGTTTAGACGGGACAGCCTACGAGCAGTACTTC. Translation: CASSLDGTAYEQYF.